One and the same sample provided the 14 T cell receptor beta chains below, sequenced in a study of chemoradiotherapy in HPV16-positive cancers (dated by TCRdb to the early 2020s). The method was the immunoSEQ multiplex PCR assay. TCRdb holds this immuneACCESS table with in-frame rearrangements only. Some clones are missing; in checked studies, unresolved V genes explain under half, and the rest has no known cause. In all, the sample holds approximately 12,000 clones, and almost 90% of those were seen once. In total, the top ten clones hold 2.7% of the sample. Sample acquisition took place from a patient who underwent chemoradiotherapy. The receptors originated from a human donor with HPV-associated anogenital cancer.

This clone was observed a single time. The V gene is TRBV7-8, the J gene TRBJ2-7; 11 positions match TRBD2. The germline gives CDR1 SGHVS, CDR2 FQNEAQ. V shed 3 bases, J shed 4 bases, and the junction held 11 bases outside the gene matches. This CDR3 comprises 17 residues. Here the CDR3 DNA reads TGTGCCAGCAGCTTGGCTGCCTTTAGACTAGCGGGATACGAGCAGTACTTC. This sequence encodes CASSLAAFRLAGYEQYF.

The chain employs TRBV5-1 and TRBJ2-1; possible D gene TRBD1, 5 bases. Germline lookup yields CDR1 SGHRS and CDR2 YFSETQ. Trimming stripped 2 bases from V and 5 bases from J, with 8 bases between. This CDR3 is built from 13 residues. The CDR3 DNA sequence: TGCGCCAGCAGCTTCCTGGACAACAATGAGCAGTTCTTC. It yields the protein CASSFLDNNEQFF.

This clone was detected once. The V and J genes are TRBV11-2 and TRBJ2-7; D possibly uses TRBD1 or TRBD2 (5 bases each). In germline, CDR1 is SGHAT, CDR2 FQNNGV. The V and J ends lost 2 bases and 5 bases respectively, with 13 bases between them. The CDR3 loop spans 14 amino acids. The CDR3 loop is CASSLQGRRDEQYF. The CDR3 bases are TGTGCCAGCAGCTTACAGGGACGCCGCGACGAGCAGTACTTC.

The CDR3 DNA follows: TGTGCCAGCAGCCGCGGGACTTCGTCTTTCGCCTACGAGCAGTACTTC. This gives the protein CASSRGTSSFAYEQYF. The chain has TRBV14 and TRBJ2-7, with D possibly matching TRBD2 (6 bases). The CDR3 totals 16 residues. CDR1 is SGHDN, CDR2 FVKESK, per germline. Between the trimmed V and J ends, which lost 4 bases and 2 bases, there was a span of 18 bases.

V usage is TRBV11-2 and J usage is TRBJ1-1; TRBD1 agrees at 10 bases. Germline CDR1 reads SGHAT; CDR2 reads FQNNGV. There are 15 residues in the CDR3. After removal of 6 bases from V and 1 base from J, the junction contained 5 bases not matched to a gene. Written as DNA, the CDR3 is TGTGCCAGCAGTGACAGGGGGCTTTCGAACACTGAAGCTTTCTTT. Protein product: CASSDRGLSNTEAFF.

The chain recombines TRBV7-6 with TRBJ2-5; maybe TRBD2 (5 bases). The CDR3 extends over 16 amino acids. Trimming took 3 bases from V and 4 from J, leaving 18 bases between them. The germline CDR1 and CDR2 sequences are SGHVS and FNYEAQ. DNA of the CDR3: TGTGCCAGCAGCTTTGATGGGAGAAGGGTAGTAGAGACCCAGTACTTC. Protein product: CASSFDGRRVVETQYF.

The chain is built from TRBV5-8 and TRBJ2-7; unclear D gene. Germline assignment: CDR1 SGHTS and CDR2 YDEGEE. Trimming removed 4 bases at V and 3 bases at J, with 5 bases between. CDR3 length equals 11 residues. CDR3 residues: CASSTNYEQYF. Written as DNA, the CDR3 is TGTGCCAGCAGCACTAACTACGAGCAGTACTTC.

The rearrangement uses TRBV15 and TRBJ2-3; no clear D. Germline-derived CDR1 and CDR2 are LNHNV and YYDKDF (reference sequence). CDR3 size: 16 residues. V was pared by 0 bases and J by 3 bases, with 13 bases between. The CDR3 DNA reads as TGTGCCACCAGCAGAGATCTAGGGTGGGGAACAGATACGCAGTATTTT. Translating it yields CATSRDLGWGTDTQYF.

The CDR3 here is CASSGTNTGELFF. In nucleotides, the CDR3 is TGTGCCAGCAGCGGGACGAACACCGGGGAGCTGTTTTTT. J is TRBJ2-2 and V is TRBV7-3; D unresolved. V was shortened by 5 bases and J by 0 bases, with 4 bases between the two germline ends. CDR1 is SGHTA and CDR2 is FQGTGA in the germline V gene. The CDR3 sequence is 13 residues long. The entire variable domain, with the rest obtained from reference TRBV7-3 and TRBJ2-2, is as follows: GAGVSQTPSNKVTEKGKYVELRCDPISGHTALYWYRQSLGQGPEFLIYFQGTGAADDSGLPNDRFFAVRPEGSVSTLKIQRTERGDSAVYLCASSGTNTGELFFGEGSRLTVL.

V is TRBV6-1 and J is TRBJ2-7; D tentatively fits TRBD1 or TRBD2 (5 bases each). The CDR3 length is 13 residues. Trimming left V 8 bases short and J 0 bases short, with 11 bases between. Germline values: CDR1 MNHNS, CDR2 SASEGT. CDR3 nucleotide sequence: TGTGCCAGCCGAGGGGTCAGCTCCTACGAGCAGTACTTC. It translates to CASRGVSSYEQYF.

V is TRBV6-5 and J is TRBJ2-7, with D perhaps given as TRBD1 or TRBD2 (5 bases each). The germline V gene has CDR1 MNHEY and CDR2 SVGAGI. CDR3 length: 14 amino acids. V lost 6 bases, J lost 6 bases, and 18 bases lay in between. Written as DNA, the CDR3 is TGTGCCAGCAGGGAAAGCCCGGGAAGGGGCGAGCAGTACTTC. As protein: CASRESPGRGEQYF.

This clone has just a few counts. The chain joins TRBV29-1 to TRBJ1-1; TRBD1 agrees at 9 bases. The germline V gene encodes CDR1 SQVTM and CDR2 ANQGSEA. The CDR3 covers 12 residues. V dropped 7 bases and J dropped 4; count of bases not matched to a gene: 4. CDR3 nucleotide sequence: TGCAGCGGGGGACAGGGTACCACTGAAGCTTTCTTT. The encoded protein is CSGGQGTTEAFF. Full variable domain (outside the CDR3, taken from reference TRBV29-1 and TRBJ1-1): SAVISQKPSRDICQRGTSLTIQCQVDSQVTMMFWYRQQPGQSLTLIATANQGSEATYESGFVIDKFPISRPNLTFSTLTVSNMSPEDSSIYLCSGGQGTTEAFFGQGTRLTVV.

V gene TRBV6-5 combines with J gene TRBJ1-1; a possible D gene is TRBD1 (6 bases). The V end lost 4 bases, the J end lost 2 bases, and 11 bases lay between the germline ends. Germline V lookup: CDR1 MNHEY, CDR2 SVGAGI. The CDR3 runs to 14 residues. In nucleotides, the CDR3 is TGTGCCAGCAGTTCGGCGGACAGCAACACTGAAGCTTTCTTT. Its translation is CASSSADSNTEAFF.

The rearrangement joins TRBV5-1 to TRBJ2-7, with a weak D call TRBD2 (5 bases). The CDR3 spans 14 residues. CDR1 and CDR2 (germline): SGHRS, YFSETQ. V lost 5 bases and J 7 bases, leaving 19 bases between the germline ends. CDR3 nucleotides: TGCGCCAGCAGTCAGCGGACTTCCTTCTCGGAGCAGTACTTC. Protein sequence: CASSQRTSFSEQYF.